The clone carrying this T cell receptor (beta chain) was seen a single time. Its antigen is unidentified. The sample carries other DNA sequences with the same CDR3. This sample is drawn from a study of shared clonotypes between healthy human individuals. Study-wide findings and caveats: The represented genetic and exposure-history diversity was limited by the small number of donors. Across subsets, estimated richness was generally greater for naive than for memory populations.

Replicate sorted-subset PCRs were loaded with 150 to 250 ng DNA, about 28,000 T cell genomes. Clones were read by immunoSEQ multiplex PCR, and TCRdb kept only the in-frame ones, dropping some. The data hold 650,000 to 700,000 clones, with roughly 88% observed a single time. Trimming stripped 6 bases from V and 1 base from J, with 9 bases between. CDR1 MNHEY and CDR2 SMNVEV come from the germline V gene (reference sequence). The CDR3 length is 13 residues. The CD8 memory fraction combined CD45RO+ cells with TemRA cells (CCR7-negative CD45RA+). The receptor's source is a man between 18 and 29 years old in good health. Some clones in this sample may be carry-over from other donors' samples. J is TRBJ1-2 and V is TRBV27; TRBD1 is a possible D gene (5 bases). Sequenced sample: memory CD8+ T cells from PBMCs. The subset is: CD45RO+ cells pooled with CCR7-negative TemRA cells. The CDR3 sequence is CASSPTVNYGYTF. CDR3 in DNA: TGTGCCAGCAGCCCGACAGTTAACTATGGCTACACCTTC.